One and the same sample provided the 22 T cell receptor beta chains below, sequenced in a study of cytomegalovirus exposure and HLA in healthy donors. The data were produced by immunoSEQ multiplex PCR, yet TCRdb's version contains in-frame clones alone and is incomplete. The sample lists 110,000 or so clones, about 91% seen once, with 1.5% to 2% in the top ten. Sequencing was carried out using PBMCs. These receptors originate from a man aged 18-30 years in good health and CMV-seronegative.

This chain connects TRBV5-1 to TRBJ1-1; 7 bases fit TRBD1. This CDR3 region has 17 residues. Germline CDR1 SGHRS, CDR2 YFSETQ. Germline trimming cut 6 bases from V and 3 bases from J; bases unmatched to any gene: 17. The CDR3, as DNA: TGCGCCAGCACCCATAGACCCGACAGGGTTCGGGACACTGAAGCTTTCTTT. Amino acids: CASTHRPDRVRDTEAFF.

CDR3 sequence: CASSFSDSSTQYF. As DNA, the CDR3 is TGTGCCAGCAGCTTTTCCGACTCCTCTACGCAGTATTTT. V and J are TRBV7-9 and TRBJ2-3; no clear D. The CDR3 is made up of 13 amino acids. Deletions cut 3 bases from V and 8 bases from J, with 12 bases between. The germline V gene has CDR1 SEHNR and CDR2 FQNEAQ (reference sequence).

The chain joins TRBV5-4 to TRBJ2-2; TRBD2 aligns across 9 bases. After removal of 4 bases from V and 7 bases from J, the junction contained 8 bases not matched to a gene. The CDR3 is 15 residues long. CDR1 and CDR2 (germline): SGHNT, YYREEE (reference sequence). The CDR3 nucleotides read TGTGCCAGCAGCATGGGGACTAGCTTTCACGGGGAGCTGTTTTTT. Residues: CASSMGTSFHGELFF.

The chain combines TRBV10-3 with TRBJ1-4; 10 bases align to TRBD1. Germline V gene lookup returns CDR1 ENHRY and CDR2 SYGVKD. With 0 bases clipped from V and 3 bases from J, the junction kept 10 bases outside the gene matches. The CDR3 covers 19 residues. The CDR3 region is CAISESLGQGGPSNEKLFF. DNA of the CDR3: TGTGCCATCAGTGAGTCGCTCGGACAGGGGGGACCGTCTAATGAAAAACTGTTTTTT.

The V call is TRBV10-3, the J call TRBJ1-5; tentatively, D is TRBD1 (5 bases). This CDR3 has 15 residues. V lost 3 bases, J lost 3 bases, and 12 bases lay in between. CDR1 is ENHRY and CDR2 is SYGVKD in the germline V gene. The CDR3 is CAISDKTGDNQPQHF. The CDR3 DNA reads as TGTGCCATCAGTGATAAAACAGGAGACAATCAGCCCCAGCATTTT.

This chain uses TRBV6-6 with TRBJ1-6; 8 nucleotides match TRBD1. The CDR3 is 14 residues long. Germline V lookup: CDR1 MNHNY, CDR2 SVGAGI (reference sequence). V was clipped by 4 bases and J by 7 bases; unmatched bases: 3. The DNA for the CDR3 is TGTGCCAGCAGTTTAGACAGGGGAAATTCACCCCTCCACTTT. It is translated as CASSLDRGNSPLHF.

The chain couples TRBV28 to TRBJ1-5, with TRBD1 matching over 9 bases. This CDR3 has 15 residues. With 5 bases clipped from V and 2 bases from J, the junction kept 4 bases outside the gene matches. Germline V gene lookup returns CDR1 MDHEN and CDR2 SYDVKM. The chain's CDR3 is CASSGTGFGNQPQHF. The CDR3 nucleotides are TGTGCCAGCAGTGGGACAGGGTTTGGCAATCAGCCCCAGCATTTT.

The J gene is TRBJ2-1, the V gene TRBV27; 11 positions match TRBD2. This CDR3 spans 14 amino acids. CDR1 and CDR2 from the germline V gene are MNHEY and SMNVEV (reference sequence). The trim removed 3 bases at V and 6 bases at J, leaving 1 base unmatched. The CDR3: CASSLGLAANEQFF. CDR3 DNA sequence: TGTGCCAGCAGTTTGGGACTAGCGGCCAATGAGCAGTTCTTC.

The chain is built from TRBV9 and TRBJ2-1; D may be TRBD2 (7 bases). This CDR3 region has 15 residues. V dropped 3 bases and J dropped 6 bases, with 16 bases sitting between them. Germline V lookup: CDR1 SGDLS, CDR2 YYNGEE. For the CDR3, the DNA is TGTGCCAGCAGCGCCGGGGGGCAGCTCTCCAATGAGCAGTTCTTC. This codes for CASSAGGQLSNEQFF.

The chain carries TRBV27 and TRBJ2-6; possibly TRBD1 for D (5 bases). CDR3 size: 15 residues. V was clipped by 6 bases and J by 4 bases, with 13 bases between them. The germline V gene has CDR1 MNHEY and CDR2 SMNVEV (reference sequence). The CDR3 spells CASRSTGSGANVLTF. Here the CDR3 DNA reads TGTGCCAGCAGATCTACAGGATCCGGGGCCAACGTCCTGACTTTC.

The V call is TRBV5-4, the J call TRBJ2-3; 16 bases line up with TRBD2. Germline-derived CDR1 and CDR2 are SGHNT and YYREEE (reference sequence). This CDR3 is built from 15 residues. Unmatched junction bases numbered 7, after V lost 9 bases and J lost 6 bases. The CDR3 spells CAIMPGLAGGDTQYF. CDR3 DNA: TGTGCCATTATGCCGGGACTAGCGGGGGGGGATACGCAGTATTTT.

The chain is built from TRBV6-5 and TRBJ2-3, with D possibly TRBD1 on 6 matching bases. Looked up from germline, CDR1 is MNHEY and CDR2 is SVGAGI. CDR3 length: 14 residues. Trimming took off 2 bases at V and 6 bases at J, with 12 bases between the two ends. As DNA, the CDR3 is TGTGCCAGCAGTTACCGGGACATTCAGGATACGCAGTATTTT. This codes for CASSYRDIQDTQYF.

The J gene is TRBJ2-4, the V gene TRBV28, with D tentatively TRBD1 (6 bases). V dropped 3 bases and J dropped 0 bases, with 12 bases sitting between them. This CDR3 comprises 16 residues. The V gene's germline CDR1 is MDHEN and CDR2 SYDVKM. The CDR3: CASSLWTELAKNIQYF. CDR3 sequence (DNA): TGTGCCAGCAGTTTGTGGACAGAATTAGCCAAAAACATTCAGTACTTC.

The rearrangement joins TRBV6-1 to TRBJ1-3, with TRBD1 matching over 9 bases. V lost 4 bases, J lost 2 bases, and 0 bases stayed unmatched. CDR3 length: 14 amino acids. Germline CDR1 and CDR2: MNHNS and SASEGT. CDR3 bases: TGTGCCAGCAGTGGACAGGGGGCTGGAAACACCATATATTTT. This sequence encodes CASSGQGAGNTIYF.

This clone has just one count. The rearrangement links TRBV11-2 to TRBJ2-7; no clear D. The ends were cut back, 0 bases at V and 0 bases at J, with 9 bases in the middle. Germline CDR1 and CDR2: SGHAT and FQNNGV. CDR3 size: 15 residues. CDR3 nucleotide sequence: TGTGCCAGCAGCTTAGAGCGGCTTAGCTCCTACGAGCAGTACTTC. Translation gives CASSLERLSSYEQYF.

This sequence joins TRBV11-2 and TRBJ2-1; D is uncertain. Germline-derived CDR1 and CDR2 are SGHAT and FQNNGV. V shed 0 bases and J shed 0 bases, with 6 bases lying between them. The CDR3 is 15 residues long. The CDR3 sequence: CASSLDPSSYNEQFF. For the CDR3, the DNA is TGTGCCAGCAGCTTAGACCCGAGCTCCTACAATGAGCAGTTCTTC.

The chain carries TRBV6-5 and TRBJ1-2; 7 bases are a match to TRBD1. This CDR3 has 13 amino acids. Germline CDR1 and CDR2: MNHEY and SVGAGI. Germline trimming cut 6 bases from V and 3 bases from J; bases unmatched to any gene: 4. In DNA form, the CDR3 reads TGTGCCAGCAGCCCGGGACAGTACTATGGCTACACCTTC. Its protein is CASSPGQYYGYTF.

This clone was observed a single time. V usage is TRBV6-6 and J usage is TRBJ2-1; the match to TRBD1 covers 8 bases. CDR3 size: 15 residues. With V trimmed by 8 bases and J by 6 bases, 12 bases remained unmatched. The V gene's germline CDR1 is MNHNY and CDR2 SVGAGI (reference sequence). The CDR3 protein is CASGQGARIINEQFF. CDR3 DNA: TGTGCCAGCGGTCAGGGGGCCCGAATTATCAATGAGCAGTTCTTC.

This clone was detected once. V and J are TRBV29-1 and TRBJ2-1; no firm D call. The CDR3 totals 13 residues. Germline CDR1 reads SQVTM; CDR2 reads ANQGSEA. Trimming cost V 2 bases and J 5 bases, with 10 bases left between them. The CDR3, as DNA: TGCAGCGTTGAATACCAGGAAAACAATGAGCAGTTCTTC. Translation: CSVEYQENNEQFF.

This rearrangement joins TRBV4-1 to TRBJ2-5; the match to TRBD1 covers 8 bases. V lost 4 bases to trimming and J lost 1 base; unmatched junction nucleotides: 8. Germline-derived CDR1 and CDR2 are MGHRA and YSYEKL. The CDR3 is 16 amino acids. The CDR3 DNA follows: TGCGCCAGCAGCCTACGACAGGGGCTAATCCAAGAGACCCAGTACTTC. Translated, it gives CASSLRQGLIQETQYF.

V is TRBV6-6 and J is TRBJ2-1; tentative D call: TRBD2 (6 bases). Deletions cut 6 bases from V and 8 bases from J, with 17 bases between. Looked up from germline, CDR1 is MNHNY and CDR2 is SVGAGI (reference sequence). This CDR3 spans 14 amino acids. The CDR3 coding sequence is TGTGCCAGCAGAAAAAAGGGACTGCGCTATGAGCAGTTCTTC. It encodes CASRKKGLRYEQFF.

About this clone: A read error may produce the germline difference seen at one junction end. The chain employs TRBV29-1 and TRBJ1-1; 10 bases match TRBD1. Germline lookup yields CDR1 SQVTM and CDR2 ANQGSEA. This CDR3 contains 13 residues. This CDR3 reads CSCPGQGNAEAFF. CDR3 bases: TGCAGCTGCCCGGGACAGGGGAACGCTGAAGCTTTCTTT.